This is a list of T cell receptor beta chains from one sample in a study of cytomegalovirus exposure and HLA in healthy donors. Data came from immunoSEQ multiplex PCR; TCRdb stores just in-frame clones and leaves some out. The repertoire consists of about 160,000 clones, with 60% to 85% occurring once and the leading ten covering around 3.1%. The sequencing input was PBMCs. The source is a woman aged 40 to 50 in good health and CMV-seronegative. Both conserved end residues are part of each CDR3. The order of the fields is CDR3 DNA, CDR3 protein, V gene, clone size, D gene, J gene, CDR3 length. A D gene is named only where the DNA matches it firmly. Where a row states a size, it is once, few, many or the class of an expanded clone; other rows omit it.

CDR3nt: TGTGCCAGCAAACTAGCGGGGGGCTACAATGAGCAGTTCTTC
CDR3aa: CASKLAGGYNEQFF
v_gene: TRBV27
abundance: once
d_gene: TRBD2
j_gene: TRBJ2-1
len: 14

CDR3nt: TGTGCCAGCCTCGTCGAGGTGGGTACTGAAGCTTTCTTT
CDR3aa: CASLVEVGTEAFF
v_gene: TRBV7-9
abundance: -
d_gene: -
j_gene: TRBJ1-1
len: 13

CDR3nt: TGTGCCAGCAGCCCTGACAGTAACTCCTACAATGAGCAGTTCTTC
CDR3aa: CASSPDSNSYNEQFF
v_gene: TRBV5-6
abundance: once
d_gene: -
j_gene: TRBJ2-1
len: 15

CDR3nt: TGTGCCAGCAGCTCCGGATTCTTATCAGGGGGCTCTGAAGCTTTCTTT
CDR3aa: CASSSGFLSGGSEAFF
v_gene: TRBV7-2
abundance: -
d_gene: TRBD1
j_gene: TRBJ1-1
len: 16

CDR3nt: TGTGCCAGCAGTTTCGGCCAGGATGGTACGCAGTATTTT
CDR3aa: CASSFGQDGTQYF
v_gene: TRBV27
abundance: once
d_gene: -
j_gene: TRBJ2-3
len: 13

CDR3nt: TGTGCCAGTAGTAGGCAGGGCGCCTCTTTCAATGAGCAGTTCTTC
CDR3aa: CASSRQGASFNEQFF
v_gene: TRBV19
abundance: -
d_gene: -
j_gene: TRBJ2-1
len: 15

CDR3nt: TGCGCCAGCAGCTCCCGGGGGAGCGGGGTGGAGACCCAGTACTTC
CDR3aa: CASSSRGSGVETQYF
v_gene: TRBV5-1
abundance: -
d_gene: TRBD2
j_gene: TRBJ2-5
len: 15

CDR3nt: TGTGCCAGTTGGAGGATCCCGGATGGCTACACCTTC
CDR3aa: CASWRIPDGYTF
v_gene: TRBV19
abundance: -
d_gene: -
j_gene: TRBJ1-2
len: 12

CDR3nt: TGTGCCAGCGATCCGGGACAGTATTTCGAGCAGTACTTC
CDR3aa: CASDPGQYFEQYF
v_gene: TRBV2
abundance: -
d_gene: TRBD1
j_gene: TRBJ2-7
len: 13

CDR3nt: TGCGCCAGCAGTGAGCACAGGGGAAACACCGGGGAGCTGTTTTTT
CDR3aa: CASSEHRGNTGELFF
v_gene: TRBV10-2
abundance: few
d_gene: TRBD1
j_gene: TRBJ2-2
len: 15

CDR3nt: TGTGCCAGCAGTATGACTAGCGGGGGGGCAGGAGAGACCCAGTACTTC
CDR3aa: CASSMTSGGAGETQYF
v_gene: TRBV7-9
abundance: -
d_gene: TRBD2
j_gene: TRBJ2-5
len: 16

CDR3nt: TGTGCCAGCAGCTCCCGACAGGGTGGAGAAAAACTGTTTTTT
CDR3aa: CASSSRQGGEKLFF
v_gene: TRBV7-2
abundance: -
d_gene: TRBD1
j_gene: TRBJ1-4
len: 14